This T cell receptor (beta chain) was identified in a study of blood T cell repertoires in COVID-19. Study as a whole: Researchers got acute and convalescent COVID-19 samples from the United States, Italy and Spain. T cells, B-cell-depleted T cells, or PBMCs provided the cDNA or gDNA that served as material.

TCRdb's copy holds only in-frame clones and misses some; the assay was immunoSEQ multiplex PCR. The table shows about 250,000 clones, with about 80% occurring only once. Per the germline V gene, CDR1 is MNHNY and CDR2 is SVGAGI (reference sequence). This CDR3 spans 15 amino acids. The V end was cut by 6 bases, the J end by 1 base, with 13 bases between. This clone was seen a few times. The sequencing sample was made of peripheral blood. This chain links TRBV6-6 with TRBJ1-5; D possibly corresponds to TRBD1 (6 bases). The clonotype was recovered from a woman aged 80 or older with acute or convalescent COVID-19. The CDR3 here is CASRGGDTSNQPQHF. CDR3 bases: TGTGCCAGCAGGGGGGGGGACACCAGCAATCAGCCCCAGCATTTT.